This TCR beta chain was observed in a study of cytomegalovirus exposure and HLA in healthy donors. The overall study: Around 200 million T cells yielded 100 million or so unique TCR beta sequences, as an earlier analysis found.

CDR3 length: 13 residues. The V end was cut by 5 bases, the J end by 4 bases, with 11 bases between. CDR1 and CDR2 from the germline V gene are SEHNR and FQNEAQ (reference sequence). General study findings and limits: On later analysis, the bulk of CMV-associated TCR beta chains appeared to be HLA-restricted.

Primers for the PCR totalled 60 Vbeta and 13 Jbeta. In the original workflow: A follow-up analysis tallied 86 million or so unique TCR beta chains, roughly 11 million shared. Profiling relied on immunoSEQ multiplex PCR, and the TCRdb table lists in-frame clones only, not all of them. V, J and clone size are taken as reported in that table, and D and trimming were inferred from the DNA itself. The repertoire includes around 110,000 clones, about 74% of them detected once, and 12% to 15% sits in the top ten. For this clone: Its antigen is undetermined.

The genes are TRBV7-9 and TRBJ1-2; no definite D call. Sample: PBMCs. The clonotype originates from a woman in her thirties or forties in good health and CMV-seropositive. The CDR3 DNA sequence: TGTGCCAGCAGCCTCCCGGCGGCCTATGGCTACACCTTC. It yields the protein CASSLPAAYGYTF.